The T cell receptor beta chain under discussion was sequenced for a study of T cell responses to AZD1222 COVID-19 vaccine. Germline V lookup: CDR1 ENHRY, CDR2 SYGVKD. The V and J ends lost 5 bases and 5 bases respectively, with 6 bases between them. The CDR3 is 12 residues long. Points on this clone: What it recognizes is unknown.

Findings and caveats of the study: No repertoire was sampled before or during the peak T cell response, only after it.

Sequencing used immunoSEQ multiplex PCR; TCRdb keeps in-frame clones, though not all of them. The data contain approximately 57,000 clones, about 86% of them seen just once; the ten biggest clones take up 16%. The material sequenced was peripheral blood, taken on day 0 of AZD1222 vaccination. The origin of this receptor is an adult in good health. V gene TRBV10-3 combines with J gene TRBJ2-2; the D gene is possibly TRBD2 (6 bases). The CDR3 spells CAISRGTGELFF. The CDR3 DNA reads as TGTGCCATCAGTCGGGGGACCGGGGAGCTGTTTTTT.